Given below is one TCR beta chain in context. This clonotype appeared a few times. Its antigen remains unidentified. No quality values exist for individual bases; no much larger clone is one base distant. Library prep was done by RT-PCR. The sequencer was an Illumina HiSeq 2500. The raw public data were reprocessed by TCRdb itself: fastp quality trimming at Q25, MiXCR clonotype calling, in-frame beta chains only. Each CDR3 protein gets just one entry, which takes the most common genes and DNA from the rows behind it. The sample includes fewer than 250,000 distinct CDR3 sequences, with under 15% observed a single time. The top ten hold roughly 26% of the sample. V trim: 1 base; J trim: 6 bases; unmatched bases: 8. CDR3 length: 16 amino acids, cysteine to phenylalanine. Only the CDR3 portion is preserved as DNA: 48 bases, with reading frame beginning at the first base. This record comes from a study of response to subunit inactivated influenza vaccine (dated by TCRdb to the late 2010s). Some background on the complete study: To follow how T cells responded to a trivalent subunit inactivated influenza vaccine, the researchers relied on deep quantitative profiling of the T cell receptor repertoire. Summary of the overall study and its limitations: According to the authors, only a limited number of new T cells may be recruited by each seasonal influenza vaccination.

Sequencing used CD8+ T cells sorted from PBMCs, obtained about 5 days after vaccination. In this chain, TRBV12-3 or TRBV12-4 is recombined with TRBJ2-1; 8 central bases correspond to TRBD2. This receptor was obtained from a man between 50 and 59 years old who received an inactivated influenza vaccine. Donor details come from another sample of the same person, matched by shared clones. The base sequence is TGTGCCAGCAGTTTAGGCGGGGGGTGGGGCCTCAATGAGCAGTTCTTC. Its protein reads: CASSLGGGWGLNEQFF.